This T cell receptor beta chain was sequenced for a study of response to subunit inactivated influenza vaccine. This clonotype occurred a few times. TCRdb re-called the RT-PCR reads through MiXCR, storing one row per CDR3 protein. The table has some 570,000 distinct CDR3 sequences, approximately 10% seen once. This CDR3 comprises 13 residues. Germline CDR1 and CDR2: ENHRY and SYGVKD. Trimming stripped 9 bases from V and 0 bases from J, with 9 bases between. This sample also belongs to another study, concerning T cells expressing NK-cell markers. That publication notes: As the method of synthesis, 5'RACE template switching with UMIs yielded TCR beta cDNA. One of eight sequenced donors was HCMV-seronegative; the other seven were seropositive. Among the experiments, several used an anti-gamma-delta TCR antibody to restrict sorting to alpha-beta TCR T cells.

V and J are TRBV10-3 and TRBJ1-5; no clear D. This clonotype was sampled from a man between 50 and 59 years old who received an inactivated influenza vaccine. The material was PBMCs from blood, obtained on the day of vaccination. CDR3 residues: CAIRPNSNQPQHF. The CDR3 bases are TGTGCCATAAGACCGAATAGCAATCAGCCCCAGCATTTT.